This TCR beta chain emerged from a study of blood T cell repertoires in COVID-19. Germline CDR1 KGHSH, CDR2 LQKENI. This CDR3 comprises 16 residues. V lost 0 bases and J 5 bases, leaving 13 bases between the germline ends. This table comes from immunoSEQ multiplex PCR, and its TCRdb copy is limited to in-frame clones, with some not included. Of around 97,000 clones in the sample, approximately 90% were seen once. The receptor was derived from a human donor in a cohort sampled during active COVID-19. This chain uses TRBV18 with TRBJ2-2, with D perhaps TRBD1 (5 bases). Sequenced input: peripheral blood. The chain's CDR3 is CASSPPPGQFTGELFF. Written as DNA, the CDR3 is TGTGCCAGCTCACCACCGCCAGGGCAGTTTACCGGGGAGCTGTTTTTT.